These 32 T cell receptor beta chains came from one sample sequenced in a study of T cell responses to AZD1222 COVID-19 vaccine (dated by TCRdb to about 2021). Library preparation employed the immunoSEQ multiplex PCR assay. What TCRdb holds here is the immuneACCESS table cut down to in-frame rearrangements. Part of the clones is not present; checked against another copy, under half of the missing clones reflect an unresolved V gene, and the others are unexplained. Within this sample are about 94,000 clones, with roughly 90% of them counted one time only. In total, the top ten clones hold about 12% of the sample. The time point tag for this specimen amounts to: about 28 days (+/-7) after the second vaccine dose. The material sequenced was peripheral blood, taken 28 days after the second AZD1222 dose. These receptors all come from an adult who received the AZD1222 COVID-19 vaccine.

CDR3 in DNA: TGTGCCAGCAGTTATTCTTCTAACTATGGCTACACCTTC. The encoded protein is CASSYSSNYGYTF. This chain connects TRBV6-1 to TRBJ1-2; D is uncertain. The CDR3 covers 13 residues. V dropped 5 bases and J dropped 0 bases, with 7 bases sitting between them. CDR1 is MNHNS, CDR2 SASEGT, per germline.

This clone was seen just once. The chain uses TRBV11-3 and TRBJ1-1; 8 nucleotides match TRBD1. This CDR3 region has 17 residues. Per germline, CDR1 SGHNT and CDR2 YENEEA. After removal of 5 bases from V and 0 bases from J, the junction contained 11 bases not matched to a gene. DNA of the CDR3: TGTGCCAGCAGCCCCGGACAGGGAGCCACTATGAACACTGAAGCTTTCTTT. Protein sequence: CASSPGQGATMNTEAFF.

The chain couples TRBV19 to TRBJ2-7; 7 bases map to TRBD1. V lost 3 bases and J lost 5; bases outside the gene matches: 4. The CDR3 runs to 13 residues. Germline-derived CDR1 and CDR2 are LNHDA and SQIVND (reference sequence). This chain's CDR3 is CASSIDRVNEQYF. The CDR3 nucleotides are TGTGCCAGTAGTATCGACAGGGTCAACGAGCAGTACTTC.

The chain has TRBV2 and TRBJ2-5; 8 bases fit TRBD2. Germline CDR1 is SNHLY and CDR2 is FYNNEI. The CDR3 sequence is 16 residues long. Trimming removed 2 bases from V and 2 bases from J; junction bases left unmatched: 7. The CDR3 DNA is TGTGCCAGCAGTGAAATTTTGGCGGGGGGACAAGAGACCCAGTACTTC. It is translated as CASSEILAGGQETQYF.

This clone showed up just once. This chain uses TRBV6-6 with TRBJ1-5, with D perhaps TRBD1 (5 bases). The CDR3 is 15 residues long. V lost 6 bases to trimming and J lost 4 bases, with 16 bases between them. Germline loops: CDR1 MNHNY, CDR2 SVGAGI (reference sequence). The CDR3 sequence is CASSPVIWGNQPQHF. The CDR3 DNA reads TGTGCCAGCAGCCCCGTGATTTGGGGGAATCAGCCCCAGCATTTT.

The CDR3 loop reads CASSYLPGLADSTDTQYF. In DNA form, the CDR3 reads TGTGCCAGCAGTTACCTACCGGGACTAGCGGATAGCACAGATACGCAGTATTTT. The J gene is TRBJ2-3, the V gene TRBV6-2 or TRBV6-3; 11 nucleotides align to TRBD2. The V gene end was trimmed by 2 bases and the J gene end by 0 bases; junction bases not matched to a gene: 7. Germline CDR1 and CDR2: MNHEY and SVGEGT. This CDR3 region has 18 residues.

The chain uses TRBV9 and TRBJ1-6, with a weak D call TRBD1 (6 bases). Trimming pared 4 bases from V and 3 bases from J, leaving 11 bases between. The CDR3 is 15 amino acids. Germline loops: CDR1 SGDLS, CDR2 YYNGEE. CDR3 protein: CASSTGQIYNSPLHF. CDR3 DNA sequence: TGTGCCAGCAGCACCGGACAGATCTATAATTCACCCCTCCACTTT.

This chain links TRBV7-9 with TRBJ2-7; TRBD2 is a possible D gene (6 bases). V was trimmed by 6 bases and J by 2 bases, leaving 11 bases between them. The CDR3 runs 13 residues. Germline CDR1 and CDR2: SEHNR and FQNEAQ (reference sequence). Here the CDR3 reads CASRREPTYEQYF. The CDR3 nucleotides read TGTGCCAGCAGGCGGGAACCTACCTACGAGCAGTACTTC.

This clone was picked up a small number of times. The V and J genes are TRBV5-1 and TRBJ2-7; 8 bases match TRBD2. Germline assignment: CDR1 SGHRS and CDR2 YFSETQ. V lost 0 bases to trimming and J lost 2 bases; unmatched junction nucleotides: 4. The CDR3 is made up of 15 amino acids. The CDR3, as DNA: TGCGCCAGCAGCTTGGATGGCGGGAGGACCTACGAGCAGTACTTC. It yields the protein CASSLDGGRTYEQYF.

Here the CDR3 reads CASLKAFSGNTIYF. CDR3 sequence (DNA): TGTGCCAGTCTCAAGGCTTTCTCTGGAAACACCATATATTTT. The chain combines TRBV28 with TRBJ1-3; D is undetermined. In germline, CDR1 is MDHEN, CDR2 SYDVKM. V lost 9 bases and J 0 bases, leaving 12 bases between the germline ends. The CDR3 covers 14 residues.

The gene calls are TRBV7-2 and TRBJ2-5; D may be TRBD2 (6 bases). CDR3 length: 13 amino acids. Germline CDR1 SGHTA, CDR2 FQGNSA. The V end lost 4 bases, the J end lost 2 bases, and 8 bases lay between the germline ends. In DNA form, the CDR3 reads TGTGCCAGCAGCTGGGGAGGACAAGAGACCCAGTACTTC. Amino acids: CASSWGGQETQYF.

The rearrangement joins TRBV15 to TRBJ2-3; D not resolved. Trimming left V 8 bases short and J 0 bases short, with 12 bases between. CDR3 length: 14 residues. Germline V gives CDR1 LNHNV, CDR2 YYDKDF (reference sequence). The CDR3 loop reads CATQVDGSTDTQYF. CDR3 DNA: TGTGCCACCCAAGTAGACGGTAGCACAGATACGCAGTATTTT.

The chain has TRBV6-6 and TRBJ2-5; perhaps TRBD2 as D (5 bases). The CDR3 contains 13 residues. Germline assignment: CDR1 MNHNY and CDR2 SVGAGI (reference sequence). V was pared by 8 bases and J by 2 bases, with 12 bases between. The CDR3 DNA reads as TGTGCCAGCTCGGACGGACTTCAAGAGACCCAGTACTTC. Its translation is CASSDGLQETQYF.

V gene TRBV4-1 combines with J gene TRBJ2-7; the match to TRBD1 covers 8 bases. V lost 0 bases, J lost 0 bases, and 1 base stayed unmatched. Per the germline V gene, CDR1 is MGHRA and CDR2 is YSYEKL. This CDR3 has 15 amino acids. The CDR3 loop is CASSQDGTGSYEQYF. For the CDR3, the DNA is TGCGCCAGCAGCCAAGACGGGACAGGCTCCTACGAGCAGTACTTC.

V gene TRBV27 combines with J gene TRBJ1-2, with D uncertain. The CDR3 is 13 amino acids. V lost 2 bases, J lost 0 bases, and 4 bases lay in between. Germline V CDR1 and CDR2: MNHEY, SMNVEV (reference sequence). CDR3 in DNA: TGTGCCAGCAGTTTAGGAGCTAACTATGGCTACACCTTC. Translating gives CASSLGANYGYTF.

V is TRBV6-5 and J is TRBJ1-1; D is possibly TRBD1 (5 bases). Germline CDR1 MNHEY, CDR2 SVGAGI. The length of the CDR3 is 14 residues. The ends were cut back, 2 bases at V and 1 base at J, with 8 bases in the middle. CDR3 coding DNA: TGTGCCAGCAGTTACGGGGCAGGGAACACTGAAGCTTTCTTT. Translation gives CASSYGAGNTEAFF.

The rearrangement joins TRBV5-1 to TRBJ2-2; D gene unclear. CDR3 size: 14 residues. Trimming took 4 bases from V and 6 from J, leaving 13 bases between them. Looked up from germline, CDR1 is SGHRS and CDR2 is YFSETQ. CDR3 in amino acids: CASSPSLDAGELFF. DNA of the CDR3: TGCGCCAGCAGCCCCAGTCTAGACGCCGGGGAGCTGTTTTTT.

The gene calls are TRBV29-1 and TRBJ2-7; 7 bases are a match to TRBD1. This CDR3 spans 14 amino acids. Unmatched junction bases numbered 8, after V lost 4 bases and J lost 2 bases. Germline V gives CDR1 SQVTM, CDR2 ANQGSEA. CDR3 loop: CSVASGQNTYEQYF. In DNA form, the CDR3 reads TGCAGCGTTGCATCGGGACAGAACACCTACGAGCAGTACTTC.

The count of this clone is one. This chain uses TRBV12-3 or TRBV12-4 with TRBJ1-5, with unresolved D. The V end was cut by 6 bases, the J end by 5 bases, with 8 bases between. The CDR3 has 12 residues. CDR3 amino acids: CASRMGDQPQHF. As DNA, the CDR3 is TGTGCCAGCAGAATGGGTGATCAGCCCCAGCATTTT.

This chain joins TRBV5-4 and TRBJ1-2, with a weak D call TRBD1 (6 bases). The ends were cut back, 2 bases at V and 5 bases at J, with 16 bases in the middle. The length of the CDR3 is 15 residues. Germline values: CDR1 SGHNT, CDR2 YYREEE (reference sequence). CDR3 region: CASSFDRDNSYGYTF. The CDR3 DNA is TGTGCCAGCAGCTTCGACCGGGACAACTCTTATGGCTACACCTTC. The entire variable domain, with the rest obtained from reference TRBV5-4 and TRBJ1-2, is as follows: ETGVTQSPTHLIKTRGQQVTLRCSSQSGHNTVSWYQQALGQGPQFIFQYYREEENGRGNFPPRFSGLQFPNYSSELNVNALELDDSALYLCASSFDRDNSYGYTFGSGTRLTVV.

The CDR3 region is CASRTDYEQYF. CDR3 DNA sequence: TGTGCCTCACGGACGGACTACGAGCAGTACTTC. The rearrangement joins TRBV6-5 to TRBJ2-7; unclear D gene. The ends were cut back, 11 bases at V and 3 bases at J, with 11 bases in the middle. From germline, CDR1 is MNHEY and CDR2 SVGAGI. The CDR3 loop spans 11 amino acids.

This clone was found once. The chain recombines TRBV6-1 with TRBJ1-2, with a weak D call TRBD1 (6 bases). Germline V lookup: CDR1 MNHNS, CDR2 SASEGT. The CDR3 is 13 residues long. V lost 2 bases and J 7 bases, leaving 11 bases between the germline ends. The CDR3 DNA is TGTGCCAGCAGTGAATCGAGGGGGGCTGGCTACACCTTC. Translating gives CASSESRGAGYTF.

The V gene is TRBV5-1, the J gene TRBJ2-2; TRBD1 aligns across 12 bases. Trimming at V came to 4 bases and at J to 4 bases, leaving 11 bases not matched to a gene. CDR1 and CDR2 (germline): SGHRS, YFSETQ. The CDR3 is made up of 18 amino acids. The CDR3 DNA reads TGCGCCAGCAGCGTTACCGGGACAGGGGGCCGCGTCACCGGGGAGCTGTTTTTT. This sequence encodes CASSVTGTGGRVTGELFF.

The CDR3 nucleotides are TGCGCCAGCAGCCACGCTGCGGGGTCTGGGGCCAACGTCCTGACTTTC. Translation gives CASSHAAGSGANVLTF. The J gene is TRBJ2-6, the V gene TRBV4-3, with D perhaps TRBD2 (6 bases). Trimming stripped 3 bases from V and 1 base from J, with 10 bases between. Germline V CDR1 and CDR2: LGHNA, YSLEER. The CDR3 length is 16 residues.

This chain uses TRBV5-1 with TRBJ2-5, with 9 bases fitting TRBD2. CDR1 and CDR2 from the germline V gene are SGHRS and YFSETQ. Trimming removed 3 bases from V and 7 bases from J; junction bases left unmatched: 10. The length of the CDR3 is 15 residues. CDR3 loop: CASSSAPSGEVTQYF. Here the CDR3 DNA reads TGCGCCAGCAGCTCGGCTCCTAGCGGGGAGGTGACCCAGTACTTC.

The chain couples TRBV9 to TRBJ1-2; D not resolved. Per the germline V gene, CDR1 is SGDLS and CDR2 is YYNGEE. This CDR3 is built from 14 residues. Trimming took off 0 bases at V and 2 bases at J, with 8 bases between the two ends. The CDR3, as DNA: TGTGCCAGCAGCGTAGGAAAGGGAAACTATGGCTACACCTTC. Its protein is CASSVGKGNYGYTF.

V is TRBV3-1 (or the pseudogene TRBV3-2) and J is TRBJ1-5; D perhaps matches TRBD1 (5 bases). Germline CDR1 reads LGHDT; CDR2 reads YNNKEL (reference sequence). V lost 3 bases to trimming and J lost 0 bases, with 9 bases between them. The CDR3 has 15 residues. The CDR3 loop is CASSQTAYSNQPQHF. The CDR3 region has the DNA TGTGCCAGCAGCCAGACAGCTTATAGCAATCAGCCCCAGCATTTT.

The sample holds a few counts of this clone. The rearrangement uses TRBV27 and TRBJ2-1, with 13 bases that match TRBD2. Germline CDR1 is MNHEY and CDR2 is SMNVEV (reference sequence). The CDR3 is 15 residues long. J gave up 8 bases and V 7 bases, and 8 bases lay outside the gene matches. CDR3 coding DNA: TGTGCCAGCACCTTGGGACTAGCGGGATTAGATGAGCAGTTCTTC. Protein product: CASTLGLAGLDEQFF.

This sequence joins TRBV29-1 and TRBJ1-1, with D tentatively TRBD1 (6 bases). This CDR3 contains 10 residues. CDR1 and CDR2 (germline): SQVTM, ANQGSEA. V was pared by 4 bases and J by 8 bases, with 8 bases between. CDR3 DNA sequence: TGCAGCGTTGGCACAGGGGAAGCTTTCTTT. This codes for CSVGTGEAFF.

V usage is TRBV19 and J usage is TRBJ1-6; the match to TRBD1 covers 7 bases. CDR1 is LNHDA and CDR2 is SQIVND in the germline V gene (reference sequence). The CDR3 sequence is 15 residues long. V lost 6 bases to trimming and J lost 8 bases; unmatched junction nucleotides: 10. The CDR3 is CASRVTGAPDSPLHF. The CDR3 DNA follows: TGTGCCAGTAGAGTTACAGGGGCCCCCGATTCACCCCTCCACTTT.

The chain employs TRBV30 and TRBJ1-6, with D uncertain. Trimming pared 5 bases from V and 7 bases from J, leaving 6 bases between. CDR1 and CDR2 from the germline V gene are GTSNPN and SVGIG (reference sequence). CDR3 length: 11 residues. The CDR3 spells CAWDRNSPLHF. CDR3 DNA: TGTGCCTGGGACCGAAATTCACCCCTCCACTTT.

V gene TRBV9 combines with J gene TRBJ2-7, with TRBD2 identical over 7 bases. Germline V gene sequence: CDR1 SGDLS, CDR2 YYNGEE. The ends lost 0 bases at V and 3 bases at J; junction bases unmatched: 6. CDR3 length: 15 residues. For the CDR3, the DNA is TGTGCCAGCAGCGTAGAGCCTAGCGGTTTCTACGAGCAGTACTTC. Encoded protein: CASSVEPSGFYEQYF.